This T cell receptor beta chain was recovered during a study of shared clonotypes between healthy human individuals. V was trimmed by 2 bases and J by 0 bases, leaving 14 bases between them. Germline lookup yields CDR1 SGHRS and CDR2 YFSETQ. This CDR3 has 16 amino acids. Regarding this clone: Its specificity is unknown.

Sequencing was performed with immunoSEQ multiplex PCR; in TCRdb, only in-frame clones are kept and a portion is missing. This table holds about 2.2 million clones, about 93% found once. Findings and caveats of the study: It was the few donors that limited the genetic and exposure-history diversity represented. In contrast to clonotypes shared by all four donors, non-shared clonotypes had lower generation probabilities. Sharing across a few donors was seen in around 5% of naive CD4 clonotypes.

Terminally differentiated effector memory CD45RA+ cells were excluded by CCR7 positive selection of CD45RO-negative cells. Sequencing was performed on naive CD8+ T cells from PBMCs. The chain uses TRBV5-1 and TRBJ1-1; a weak D match, TRBD1 (6 bases). This sequence was found in a man younger than 35 in good health. Some clones in this sample may be carry-over from other donors' samples. CDR3 in DNA: TGCGCCAGCAGCTTAGGACAGTACAGTATGAACACTGAAGCTTTCTTT. The encoded protein is CASSLGQYSMNTEAFF.